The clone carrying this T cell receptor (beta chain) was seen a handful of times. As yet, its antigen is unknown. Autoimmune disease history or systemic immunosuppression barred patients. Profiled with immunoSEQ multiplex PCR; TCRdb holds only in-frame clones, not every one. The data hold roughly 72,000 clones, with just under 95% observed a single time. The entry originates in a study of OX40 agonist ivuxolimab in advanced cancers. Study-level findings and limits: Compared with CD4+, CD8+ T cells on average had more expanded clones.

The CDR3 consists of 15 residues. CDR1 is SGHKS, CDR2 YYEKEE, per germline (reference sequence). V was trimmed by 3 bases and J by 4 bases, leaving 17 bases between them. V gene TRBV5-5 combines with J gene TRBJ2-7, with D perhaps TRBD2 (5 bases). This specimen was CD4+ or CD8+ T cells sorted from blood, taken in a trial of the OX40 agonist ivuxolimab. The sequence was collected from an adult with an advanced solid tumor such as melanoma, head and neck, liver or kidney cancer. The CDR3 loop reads CASSWERPTAYEQYF. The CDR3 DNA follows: TGTGCCAGCAGCTGGGAGCGACCGACCGCGTACGAGCAGTACTTC.